This T cell receptor (beta chain) was documented in a study of tumor-infiltrating lymphocytes in primary liver carcinoma. From unsorted bulk tissue weighing about 17-30 mg, DNA and RNA were co-extracted. The table lists this clonotype with many counts. A constant-region primer served to make TCR beta cDNA from about 0.5 ug total RNA. Libraries of TCR beta came from three nested multiplex PCR rounds with slightly modified ARM-PCR. TCRdb analysed the multiplex PCR reads with MiXCR anew, one entry per CDR3 protein. The table records approximately 100,000 distinct CDR3 sequences, around 73% of them present only once. The source material was liver tumor tissue from sampling region 2. Subset described: tumor region T2, inferior pole. The TCR was taken from a woman in her fifties or sixties with primary liver carcinoma and hepatitis B virus infection.

The CDR3 sequence is CASSYLGLAVPYEQYF. CDR3 sequence (DNA): TGTGCCAGCAGTTACTTAGGACTAGCGGTTCCCTACGAGCAGTACTTC. The chain couples TRBV6-2 or TRBV6-3 to TRBJ2-7, with TRBD2 identical over 10 bases. Germline trimming cut 1 base from V and 2 bases from J; bases unmatched to any gene: 5. The CDR3 length is 16 residues. The germline V gene encodes CDR1 MNHEY and CDR2 SVGEGT.